The present TCR beta chain was sequenced within a study of T cells in pancreatic ductal adenocarcinoma. The selected patients with pancreatic ductal adenocarcinoma had surgery but no neoadjuvant therapy. Turning to this clone: What it recognizes is unknown.

Study-wide points: Mean clonality was approximately 0.12 in tumors and around 0.065 in blood, not significantly different. This surgical cohort overrepresents the minority presenting with early-stage disease.

Measured with immunoSEQ multiplex PCR; TCRdb has only the in-frame clones, and not every one. The sample contains roughly 100,000 clones, roughly 95% of which appear only once. Germline CDR1 and CDR2: SGHNT and YYREEE (reference sequence). The trim removed 4 bases at V and 8 bases at J, leaving 6 bases unmatched. There are 15 residues in the CDR3. The chain links TRBV5-4 to TRBJ2-1, with TRBD2 matching 13 bases. Source material: PBMCs. This clonotype was sampled from a human donor with pancreatic ductal adenocarcinoma. The CDR3 reads CASSPGLAGSYEQFF. The DNA for the CDR3 is TGTGCCAGCAGCCCGGGACTAGCGGGATCGTATGAGCAGTTCTTC. The full variable domain, with the rest looked up from reference TRBV5-4 and TRBJ2-1, is ETGVTQSPTHLIKTRGQQVTLRCSSQSGHNTVSWYQQALGQGPQFIFQYYREEENGRGNFPPRFSGLQFPNYSSELNVNALELDDSALYLCASSPGLAGSYEQFFGPGTRLTVL.